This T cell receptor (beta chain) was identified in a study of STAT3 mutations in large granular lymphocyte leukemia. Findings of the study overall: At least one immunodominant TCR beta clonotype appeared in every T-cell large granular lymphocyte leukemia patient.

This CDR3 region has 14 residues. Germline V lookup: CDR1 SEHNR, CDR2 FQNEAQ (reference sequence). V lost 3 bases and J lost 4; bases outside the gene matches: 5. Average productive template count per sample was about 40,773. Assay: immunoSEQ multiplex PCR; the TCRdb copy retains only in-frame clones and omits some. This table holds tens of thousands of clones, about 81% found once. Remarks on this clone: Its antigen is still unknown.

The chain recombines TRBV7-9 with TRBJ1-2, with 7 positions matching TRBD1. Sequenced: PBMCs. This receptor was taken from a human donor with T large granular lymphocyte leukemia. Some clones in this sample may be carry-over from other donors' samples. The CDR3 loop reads CASSLADRVYGYTF. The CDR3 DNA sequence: TGTGCCAGCAGCTTGGCCGACAGGGTCTATGGCTACACCTTC.